The clone carrying this T cell receptor beta chain has ten or more counts. This entry belongs to a study of early T cells in non-severe SARS-CoV-2 infection. Unique molecular identifiers (one per individual cDNA molecule) were attached. TCRdb recomputed calls from the 5' RACE reads with MiXCR, one row per CDR3 protein. Among around 67,000 distinct CDR3 sequences listed, roughly 10% were seen once. V was trimmed by 5 bases and J by 3 bases, leaving 14 bases between them. There are 15 residues in the CDR3. Germline CDR1 reads SGHRS; CDR2 reads YFSETQ. The sequencing sample was made of whole blood. The clonotype was recovered from an adult who was a healthcare worker with PCR-confirmed SARS-CoV-2 infection or an uninfected control (not recorded which). The gene calls are TRBV5-1 and TRBJ1-4, with D possibly TRBD1 on 5 matching bases. CDR3 sequence (DNA): TGCGCCAGCAGTTACGGACACCTAGCTAATGAAAAACTGTTTTTT. Amino acids: CASSYGHLANEKLFF.